These 20 T cell receptor beta chains were sequenced from one sample in a study of T cells in Graves' hyperthyroidism and ophthalmopathy. TCR beta CDR3 regions were amplified from RNA. Carried out on the TCR CDR3, a first-round RT-PCR used the HTBI primer set. TCRdb re-called the multiplex PCR reads with MiXCR, one entry per CDR3 protein. The sample has some 560,000 distinct CDR3 sequences, roughly 15% seen once; the top ten hold approximately 14%. What was sequenced was blood. The receptors were gathered from a woman between 40 and 50 years old with Graves' hyperthyroidism.

This clonotype was seen more than once but under ten times. A junction boundary mismatches the germline segment, possibly from a read error. The V gene is TRBV6-2 or TRBV6-3, the J gene TRBJ2-3; D might be TRBD2 (6 bases). Germline V gene sequence: CDR1 MNHEY, CDR2 SVGEGT. The CDR3 is 14 residues long. CDR3: CASSHSQGGDTQYF. The CDR3 coding sequence is TGTGCCAGCAGTCACTCCCAGGGAGGTGATACGCAGTATTTT.

At least ten counts were recorded for this clonotype. V is TRBV12-3 or TRBV12-4 and J is TRBJ2-3; 7 bases map to TRBD2. This CDR3 comprises 15 residues. Trimming at V came to 10 bases and at J to 5 bases, leaving 15 bases not matched to a gene. In DNA, the CDR3 is TGTGCCACCTTGGCCTGGGAGGGCCGGGTAGATACGCAGTATTTT. Translation: CATLAWEGRVDTQYF.

This clonotype was counted many times. The chain employs TRBV5-6 and TRBJ2-3; D gene ambiguous. Germline values: CDR1 SGHDT, CDR2 YYEEEE. V lost 3 bases to trimming and J lost 3 bases, with 8 bases between them. There are 13 residues in the CDR3. In nucleotides, the CDR3 is TGTGCCAGCAGCTCCACAGAGACAGATACGCAGTATTTT. Amino acid sequence: CASSSTETDTQYF.

There are many counts of this clonotype. The chain uses TRBV2 and TRBJ2-2, with unresolved D. The V gene lost 2 bases and the J gene lost 1 base, with 5 bases spanning the gap. This CDR3 contains 14 residues. Germline V gives CDR1 SNHLY, CDR2 FYNNEI. For the CDR3, the DNA is TGTGCCAGCAGTGAATTACAGAACACCGGGGAGCTGTTTTTT. It translates to CASSELQNTGELFF.

This clonotype was observed many times. The chain employs TRBV20-1 and TRBJ2-1; 8 bases align to TRBD2. This CDR3 region has 16 residues. Looked up from germline, CDR1 is DFQATT and CDR2 is SNEGSKA (reference sequence). The trim removed 0 bases at V and 6 bases at J, leaving 10 bases unmatched. DNA of the CDR3: TGCAGTGCTAGAGATCCTCAGCGGGAGCCGGTCAATGAGCAGTTCTTC. It encodes CSARDPQREPVNEQFF.

At least ten counts were recorded for this clonotype. The V and J genes are TRBV12-3 or TRBV12-4 and TRBJ2-7; the match to TRBD2 covers 9 bases. V was clipped by 7 bases and J by 2 bases; unmatched bases: 9. This CDR3 has 15 amino acids. The CDR3 region has the DNA TGTGCCAGCACCCCAAGACTAGCGGATACCTACGAGCAGTACTTC. Protein sequence: CASTPRLADTYEQYF.

This clonotype was counted ten times or more. The chain has TRBV20-1 and TRBJ2-7, with D perhaps TRBD1 (5 bases). The germline CDR1 and CDR2 sequences are DFQATT and SNEGSKA (reference sequence). The CDR3 runs 13 residues. V lost 5 bases to trimming and J lost 0 bases, with 11 bases between them. CDR3: CSAPDSLSYEQYF. The CDR3, as DNA: TGCAGTGCTCCTGACAGCCTCTCCTACGAGCAGTACTTC.

This clonotype was observed at least ten times. The V call is TRBV7-9, the J call TRBJ2-7; no clear D gene. The length of the CDR3 is 15 residues. Germline assignment: CDR1 SEHNR and CDR2 FQNEAQ (reference sequence). The ends were cut back, 3 bases at V and 7 bases at J, with 19 bases in the middle. CDR3 DNA sequence: TGTGCCAGCAGCTTGGTAGACGGAGACCCCTGGGAGCAGTACTTC. Translation: CASSLVDGDPWEQYF.

In this sample, this clonotype turned up many times. The chain uses TRBV5-6 and TRBJ2-3; D might be TRBD2 (6 bases). Trimming stripped 2 bases from V and 3 bases from J, with 13 bases between. CDR3 length equals 15 residues. Per germline, CDR1 SGHDT and CDR2 YYEEEE. The CDR3 protein is CASSLPGEATDTQYF. The CDR3 region has the DNA TGTGCCAGCAGCTTACCGGGAGAGGCGACAGATACGCAGTATTTT.

Turning to this clonotype: It may be a read error: a sequence one base away is much more abundant. V is TRBV28 and J is TRBJ2-7; TRBD2 agrees at 8 bases. V lost 7 bases to trimming and J lost 3 bases; unmatched junction nucleotides: 8. Germline V CDR1 and CDR2: MDHEN, SYDVKM. The CDR3 loop spans 14 amino acids. CDR3 amino acids: CASNKRESLYEQYF. Here the CDR3 DNA reads TGTGCCAGCAACAAGCGGGAGTCTCTCTACGAGCAGTACTTC.

The rearrangement joins TRBV28 to TRBJ2-7; 10 nucleotides align to TRBD1. The CDR3 runs 18 residues. Germline-derived CDR1 and CDR2 are MDHEN and SYDVKM. With V trimmed by 1 base and J by 1 base, 10 bases remained unmatched. CDR3 sequence reads: CASSLLRMGQGLSYEQYF. In nucleotides, the CDR3 is TGTGCCAGCAGTTTATTGAGGATGGGACAGGGGCTTTCCTACGAGCAGTACTTC.

As concerns this clonotype: This may be a read error, as it is one base from a much larger clone. This chain uses TRBV13 with TRBJ2-1; D gene unclear. Germline CDR1 and CDR2: PRHDT and FYEKMQ (reference sequence). The V and J ends lost 5 bases and 5 bases respectively, with 16 bases between them. The CDR3 spans 15 residues. The chain's CDR3 is CASSQRRYVHNEQFF. CDR3 DNA: TGTGCCAGCAGCCAGAGAAGGTATGTGCACAATGAGCAGTTCTTC. Variable domain in full (rest from reference TRBV13 and TRBJ2-1): AAGVIQSPRHLIKEKRETATLKCYPIPRHDTVYWYQQGPGQDPQFLISFYEKMQSDKGSIPDRFSAQQFSDYHSELNMSSLELGDSALYFCASSQRRYVHNEQFFGPGTRLTVL.

This clonotype showed up many times. V is TRBV28 and J is TRBJ1-1, with a weak D call TRBD1 (6 bases). V shed 4 bases and J shed 4 bases, with 13 bases lying between them. The CDR3 runs 14 residues. CDR1 is MDHEN, CDR2 SYDVKM, per germline. CDR3 in DNA: TGTGCCAGCAGTTGGGTCGGGGGGGCCACTGAAGCTTTCTTT. Encoded protein: CASSWVGGATEAFF.

This clonotype was seen repeatedly, ten times or more. The rearrangement joins TRBV7-9 to TRBJ2-3; 7 positions match TRBD1. The CDR3 has 15 residues. Germline CDR1 is SEHNR and CDR2 is FQNEAQ (reference sequence). With 1 base clipped from V and 2 bases from J, the junction kept 3 bases outside the gene matches. The CDR3 is CASSLGTGVTDTQYF. The CDR3 DNA reads as TGTGCCAGCAGCTTAGGGACAGGCGTCACAGATACGCAGTATTTT.

This clonotype was found many times. The rearrangement joins TRBV20-1 to TRBJ2-7, with 14 nucleotides matching TRBD2. The ends lost 0 bases at V and 6 bases at J; junction bases unmatched: 7. Germline CDR1 is DFQATT and CDR2 is SNEGSKA (reference sequence). The CDR3 extends over 16 amino acids. The CDR3 DNA follows: TGCAGTGCTAGAGATTCCGGGACTAGCGGGAGATTCGAGCAGTACTTC. It translates to CSARDSGTSGRFEQYF.

This clonotype was seen at least ten times. This sequence joins TRBV3-1 and TRBJ1-1, with TRBD1 identical over 7 bases. V lost 6 bases, J lost 7 bases, and 11 bases stayed unmatched. The CDR3 contains 14 residues. Germline V gene data show CDR1 as LGHDT and CDR2 as YNNKEL (reference sequence). The CDR3 spells CASSLRDRSIEAFF. For the CDR3, the DNA is TGTGCCAGCAGTCTTCGGGACAGAAGCATTGAAGCTTTCTTT.

This clonotype was picked up a small number of times. This chain links TRBV6-1 with TRBJ1-5; D not certain. The germline CDR1 and CDR2 sequences are MNHNS and SASEGT. Trimming took 2 bases from V and 6 from J, leaving 8 bases between them. CDR3 length: 13 amino acids. CDR3 residues: CASSEFWVQPQHF. The CDR3 nucleotides read TGTGCCAGCAGTGAATTTTGGGTTCAGCCCCAGCATTTT.

The chain employs TRBV3-1 and TRBJ2-7, with D perhaps TRBD2 (5 bases). The CDR3 totals 16 residues. With 0 bases removed from V and 0 bases from J, the gap between germline ends came to 12 bases. CDR1 is LGHDT, CDR2 YNNKEL, per germline (reference sequence). DNA of the CDR3: TGTGCCAGCAGCCAAGATCCGCGGGTTAGCTCCTACGAGCAGTACTTC. It is translated as CASSQDPRVSSYEQYF.

The table lists this clonotype with many counts. The rearrangement links TRBV27 to TRBJ1-5, with 11 nucleotides matching TRBD1. This CDR3 comprises 19 residues. Germline assignment: CDR1 MNHEY and CDR2 SMNVEV (reference sequence). V lost 0 bases and J lost 1; bases outside the gene matches: 8. The CDR3 DNA sequence: TGTGCCAGCAGTTTATCTTGGGACAGGGGGATCATAAGCAATCAGCCCCAGCATTTT. Translation gives CASSLSWDRGIISNQPQHF.

This clonotype was seen repeatedly, ten times or more. The chain carries TRBV9 and TRBJ2-7; 7 bases are a match to TRBD2. V lost 0 bases, J lost 2 bases, and 5 bases stayed unmatched. Germline V CDR1 and CDR2: SGDLS, YYNGEE. The CDR3 covers 15 residues. Here the CDR3 reads CASSVGPSGPYEQYF. The CDR3, as DNA: TGTGCCAGCAGCGTAGGGCCTAGCGGACCCTACGAGCAGTACTTC.